This T cell receptor beta chain is drawn from a study of T-cell memory formation after mild COVID-19. Study overall: TCR clusters were largely donor specific. Study results and caveats: Among clones contracting day 15 to 85, CD4/CD8 was balanced, whereas later expanders leaned CD4+.

This clonotype has just a few counts. Antigen specificity is unknown. Amplification by 5'RACE using constant-segment primers produced TCR alpha and TCR beta cDNA libraries that carried sample barcodes and UMIs. TCRdb called the 5' RACE reads again in MiXCR, with one record for every CDR3 protein. The sample yields around 130,000 distinct CDR3 sequences, 16% seen once. The CDR3 runs to 17 residues. Germline-derived CDR1 and CDR2 are SGHRS and YFSETQ. The germline V and J ends were trimmed by 3 bases and 1 base, with 20 bases remaining between them. The clonotype was recovered from an adult woman who had mild COVID-19 (a few samples of this study predate the infection). Cell type and time point are not known. The V and J genes are TRBV5-1 and TRBJ2-7, with D perhaps TRBD2 (5 bases). Sequencing input: PBMCs or a T cell subset sorted from them (not recorded which). CDR3 nucleotide sequence: TGCGCCAGCAGCTCCCCCACAAGCGGAGACTGGTCCTACGAGCAGTACTTC. Protein sequence: CASSSPTSGDWSYEQYF.